This T cell receptor beta chain was sequenced in a study of T cell responses to AZD1222 COVID-19 vaccine. The data were produced by immunoSEQ multiplex PCR, yet TCRdb's version contains in-frame clones alone and is incomplete. The sample carries some 100,000 clones, about 87% recorded once. Germline values: CDR1 MGHRA, CDR2 YSYEKL. The CDR3 length is 15 residues. Trimming removed 1 base at V and 1 base at J, with 10 bases between. General study findings and limits: Spike was spanned by vaccine-associated CD4 TCRs, which were dominant at 160-218 and 743-854.

As concerns this clone: The antigen is not known.

The sequenced sample was peripheral blood, obtained on day 0 of AZD1222 vaccination. The sequence came from an adult in good health. The chain has TRBV4-1 and TRBJ1-1; D may be TRBD1 (5 bases). The CDR3 coding sequence is TGCGCCAGCAGCCAAGGTCCAGGGTCGAACACTGAAGCTTTCTTT. This translates into CASSQGPGSNTEAFF.